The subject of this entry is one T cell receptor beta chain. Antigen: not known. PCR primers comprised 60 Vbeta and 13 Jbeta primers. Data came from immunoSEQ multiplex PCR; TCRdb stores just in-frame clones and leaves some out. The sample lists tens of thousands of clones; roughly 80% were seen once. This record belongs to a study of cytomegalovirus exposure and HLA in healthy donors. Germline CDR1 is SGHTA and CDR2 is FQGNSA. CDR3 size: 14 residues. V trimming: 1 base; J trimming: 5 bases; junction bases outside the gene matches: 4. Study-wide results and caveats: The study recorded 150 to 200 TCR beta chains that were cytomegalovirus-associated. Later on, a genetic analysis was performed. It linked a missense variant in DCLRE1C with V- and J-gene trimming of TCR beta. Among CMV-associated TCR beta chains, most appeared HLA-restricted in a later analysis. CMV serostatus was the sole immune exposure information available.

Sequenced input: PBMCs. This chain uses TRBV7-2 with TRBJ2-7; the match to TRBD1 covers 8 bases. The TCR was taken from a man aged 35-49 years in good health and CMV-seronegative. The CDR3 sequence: CASSLVAGGHEQYF. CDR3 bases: TGTGCCAGCAGCTTAGTGGCAGGGGGCCACGAGCAGTACTTC.